The TCR beta chain under discussion was sequenced for a study of blood T cells in healthy people across ages. Looking at the study overall: Template switching captured about one barcoded beta molecule per two T cells.

A J-beta primer mix and a sample-barcoded 5' primer were used in a second PCR of roughly 7 to 12 cycles. One entry per CDR3 protein, called by TCRdb with MiXCR from the 5' RACE reads. The sample lists about 940,000 distinct CDR3 sequences, about 48% seen once, with roughly 13% in the top ten. Every donor contributed 7.5 to 10 milliliters of peripheral blood by blood draw. Deletions cut 7 bases from V and 0 bases from J, with 16 bases between. This CDR3 has 16 residues. CDR1 and CDR2 from the germline V gene are SQVTM and ANQGSEA. The receptor was isolated from a man aged 25-40 years in good health. This chain connects TRBV29-1 to TRBJ2-6, with D possibly TRBD2 on 6 matching bases. Sequencing was performed on blood. The CDR3 spells CSASGLGGSGANVLTF. In DNA form, the CDR3 reads TGCAGCGCCTCTGGGCTCGGGGGCTCTGGGGCCAACGTCCTGACTTTC.